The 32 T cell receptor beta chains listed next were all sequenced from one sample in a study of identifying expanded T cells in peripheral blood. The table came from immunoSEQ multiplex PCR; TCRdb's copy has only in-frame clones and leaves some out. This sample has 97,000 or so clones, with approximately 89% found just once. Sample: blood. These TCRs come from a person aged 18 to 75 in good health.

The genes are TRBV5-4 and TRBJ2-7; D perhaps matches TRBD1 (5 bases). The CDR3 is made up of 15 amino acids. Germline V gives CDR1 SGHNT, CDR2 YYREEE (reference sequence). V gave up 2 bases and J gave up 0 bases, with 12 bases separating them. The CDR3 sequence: CASSFSQDASYEQYF. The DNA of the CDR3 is TGTGCCAGCAGCTTCTCACAGGACGCCTCCTACGAGCAGTACTTC. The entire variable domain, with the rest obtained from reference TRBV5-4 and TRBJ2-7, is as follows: ETGVTQSPTHLIKTRGQQVTLRCSSQSGHNTVSWYQQALGQGPQFIFQYYREEENGRGNFPPRFSGLQFPNYSSELNVNALELDDSALYLCASSFSQDASYEQYFGPGTRLTVT.

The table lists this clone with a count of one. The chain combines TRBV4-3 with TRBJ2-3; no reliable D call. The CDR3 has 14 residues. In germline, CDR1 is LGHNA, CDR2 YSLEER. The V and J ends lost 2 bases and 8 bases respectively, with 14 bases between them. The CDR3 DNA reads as TGCGCCAGCAGCCAACTAACGGGTGCAGGTACGCAGTATTTT. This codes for CASSQLTGAGTQYF.

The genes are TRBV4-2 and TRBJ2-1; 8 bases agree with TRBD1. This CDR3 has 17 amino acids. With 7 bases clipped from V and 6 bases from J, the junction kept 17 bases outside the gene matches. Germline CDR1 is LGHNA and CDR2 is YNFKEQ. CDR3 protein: CASTRSHRTGIGNEQFF. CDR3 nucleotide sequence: TGTGCCAGCACCCGTTCGCACCGGACAGGGATCGGCAATGAGCAGTTCTTC.

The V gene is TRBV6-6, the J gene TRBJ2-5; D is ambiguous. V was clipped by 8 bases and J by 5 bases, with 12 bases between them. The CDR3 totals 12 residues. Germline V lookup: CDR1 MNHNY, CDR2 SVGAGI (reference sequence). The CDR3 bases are TGTGCCAGCGGATCCGATGGGGAGACCCAGTACTTC. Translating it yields CASGSDGETQYF.

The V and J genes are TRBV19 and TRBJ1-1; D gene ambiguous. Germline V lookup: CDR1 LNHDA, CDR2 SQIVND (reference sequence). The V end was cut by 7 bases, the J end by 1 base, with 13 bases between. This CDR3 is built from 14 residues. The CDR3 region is CASTLGPANTEAFF. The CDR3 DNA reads TGTGCCAGTACCCTGGGCCCGGCGAACACTGAAGCTTTCTTT.

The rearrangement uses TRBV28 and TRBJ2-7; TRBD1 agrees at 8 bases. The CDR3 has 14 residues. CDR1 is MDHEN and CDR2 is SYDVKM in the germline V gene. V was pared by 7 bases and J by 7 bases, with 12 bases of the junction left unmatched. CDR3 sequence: CASNIGQGAREQYF. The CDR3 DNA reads TGTGCCAGCAACATTGGACAGGGTGCGAGGGAGCAGTACTTC.

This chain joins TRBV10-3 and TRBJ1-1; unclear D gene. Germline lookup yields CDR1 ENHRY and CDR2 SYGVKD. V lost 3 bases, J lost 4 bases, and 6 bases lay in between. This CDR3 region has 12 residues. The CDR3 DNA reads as TGTGCCATCAGTGACCAGACCACTGAAGCTTTCTTT. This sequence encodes CAISDQTTEAFF.

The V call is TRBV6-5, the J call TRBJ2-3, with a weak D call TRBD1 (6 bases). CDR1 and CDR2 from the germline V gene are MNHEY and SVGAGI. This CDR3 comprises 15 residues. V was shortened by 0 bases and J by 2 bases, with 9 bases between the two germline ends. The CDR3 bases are TGTGCCAGCAGTTACTCGGACAGCTCCACAGATACGCAGTATTTT. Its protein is CASSYSDSSTDTQYF.

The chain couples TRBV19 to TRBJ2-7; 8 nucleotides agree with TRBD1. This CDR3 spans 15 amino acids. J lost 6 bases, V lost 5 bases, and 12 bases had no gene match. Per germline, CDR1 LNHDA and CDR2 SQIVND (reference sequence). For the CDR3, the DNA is TGTGCCAGTAGTCTGAGCGGACAGGGCTTAAGCGAGCAGTACTTC. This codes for CASSLSGQGLSEQYF.

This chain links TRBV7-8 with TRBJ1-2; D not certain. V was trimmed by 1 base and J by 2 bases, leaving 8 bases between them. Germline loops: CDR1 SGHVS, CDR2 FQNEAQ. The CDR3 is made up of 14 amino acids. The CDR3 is CASSLGHANYGYTF. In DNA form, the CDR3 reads TGTGCCAGCAGCTTAGGACACGCGAACTATGGCTACACCTTC.

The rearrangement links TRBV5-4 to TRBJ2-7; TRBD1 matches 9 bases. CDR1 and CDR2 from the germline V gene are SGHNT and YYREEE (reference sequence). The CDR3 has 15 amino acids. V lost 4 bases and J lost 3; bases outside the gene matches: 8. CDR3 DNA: TGTGCCAGCAGCCCCGGGACAGGGTTATTCTACGAGCAGTACTTC. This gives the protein CASSPGTGLFYEQYF.

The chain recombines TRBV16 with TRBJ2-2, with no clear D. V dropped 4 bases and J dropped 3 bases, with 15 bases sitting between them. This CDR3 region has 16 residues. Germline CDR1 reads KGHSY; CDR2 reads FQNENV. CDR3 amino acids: CASSRPGQLHTGELFF. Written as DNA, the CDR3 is TGTGCCAGCAGCCGCCCGGGTCAGCTCCACACCGGGGAGCTGTTTTTT.

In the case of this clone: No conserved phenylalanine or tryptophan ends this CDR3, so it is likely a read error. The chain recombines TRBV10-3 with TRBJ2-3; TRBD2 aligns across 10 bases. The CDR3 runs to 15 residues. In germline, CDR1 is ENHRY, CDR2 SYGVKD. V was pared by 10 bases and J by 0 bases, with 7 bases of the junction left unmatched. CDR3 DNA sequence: TGTGCCACCAAACGTAGCGGGGGGAGCACAGATACGCAGTATTCT. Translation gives CATKRSGGSTDTQYS.

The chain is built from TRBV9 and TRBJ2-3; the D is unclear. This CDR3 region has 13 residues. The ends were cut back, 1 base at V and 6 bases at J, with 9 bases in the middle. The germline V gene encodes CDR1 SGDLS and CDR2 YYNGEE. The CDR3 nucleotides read TGTGCCAGCAGCGTAAGTGTCCAGGATACGCAGTATTTT. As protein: CASSVSVQDTQYF.

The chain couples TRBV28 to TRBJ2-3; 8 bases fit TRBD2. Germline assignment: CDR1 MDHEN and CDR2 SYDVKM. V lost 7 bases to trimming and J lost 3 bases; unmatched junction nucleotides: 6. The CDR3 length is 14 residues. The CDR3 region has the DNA TGTGCCAGCACCCCTGGGACTAGGACAGATACGCAGTATTTT. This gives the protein CASTPGTRTDTQYF.

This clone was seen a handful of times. The CDR3 loop reads CASSRRATEAFF. The CDR3 DNA follows: TGTGCCAGCAGCCGGAGGGCGACTGAAGCTTTCTTT. This chain joins TRBV5-6 and TRBJ1-1; D not certain. This CDR3 is built from 12 residues. V lost 4 bases and J 5 bases, leaving 9 bases between the germline ends. Germline V gives CDR1 SGHDT, CDR2 YYEEEE.

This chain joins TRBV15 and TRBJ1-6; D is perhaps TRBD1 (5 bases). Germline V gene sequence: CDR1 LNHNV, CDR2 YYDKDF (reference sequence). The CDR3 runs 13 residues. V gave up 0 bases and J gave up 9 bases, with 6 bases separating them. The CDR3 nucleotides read TGTGCCACCAGCAGAGACAGGGCTTCACCCCTCCACTTT. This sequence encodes CATSRDRASPLHF.

The CDR3: CSVGTSAIYNEQFF. CDR3 DNA: TGCAGCGTTGGAACTAGCGCAATCTACAATGAGCAGTTCTTC. The rearrangement uses TRBV29-1 and TRBJ2-1, with TRBD2 identical over 7 bases. Germline V CDR1 and CDR2: SQVTM, ANQGSEA. The ends lost 4 bases at V and 3 bases at J; junction bases unmatched: 6. The CDR3 is made up of 14 amino acids.

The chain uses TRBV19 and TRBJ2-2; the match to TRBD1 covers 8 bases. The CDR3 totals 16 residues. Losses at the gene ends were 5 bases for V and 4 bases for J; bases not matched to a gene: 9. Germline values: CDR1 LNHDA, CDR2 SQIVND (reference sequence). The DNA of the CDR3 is TGTGCCAGTAGTCCACCGACAGGGGAAGGCACCGGGGAGCTGTTTTTT. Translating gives CASSPPTGEGTGELFF.

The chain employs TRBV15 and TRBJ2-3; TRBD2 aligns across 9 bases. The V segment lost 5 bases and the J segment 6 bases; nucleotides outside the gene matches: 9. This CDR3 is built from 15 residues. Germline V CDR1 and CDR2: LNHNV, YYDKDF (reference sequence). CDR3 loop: CATSEGGLASDTQYF. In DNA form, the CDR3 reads TGTGCCACCAGCGAGGGGGGACTAGCATCTGATACGCAGTATTTT.

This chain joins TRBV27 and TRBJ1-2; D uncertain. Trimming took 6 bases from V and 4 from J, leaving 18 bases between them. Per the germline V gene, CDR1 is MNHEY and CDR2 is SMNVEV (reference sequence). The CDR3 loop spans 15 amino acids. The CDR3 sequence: CASSNPPPVPYGYTF. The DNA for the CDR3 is TGTGCCAGCAGCAACCCTCCCCCAGTCCCCTATGGCTACACCTTC.

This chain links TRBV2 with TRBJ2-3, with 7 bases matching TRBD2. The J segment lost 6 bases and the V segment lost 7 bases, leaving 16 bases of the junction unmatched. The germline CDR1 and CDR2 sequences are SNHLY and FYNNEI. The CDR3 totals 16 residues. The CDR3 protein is CASTPRGVRLRDTQYF. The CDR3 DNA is TGTGCCAGCACCCCTCGGGGGGTCCGGCTTCGCGATACGCAGTATTTT.

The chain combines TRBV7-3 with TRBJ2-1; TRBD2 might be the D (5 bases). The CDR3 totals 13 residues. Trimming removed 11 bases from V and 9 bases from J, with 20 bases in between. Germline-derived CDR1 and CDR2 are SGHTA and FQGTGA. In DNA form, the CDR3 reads TGTGCCTCCTCCCCCGGGGATCGACGTGAGCAGTTCTTC. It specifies CASSPGDRREQFF.

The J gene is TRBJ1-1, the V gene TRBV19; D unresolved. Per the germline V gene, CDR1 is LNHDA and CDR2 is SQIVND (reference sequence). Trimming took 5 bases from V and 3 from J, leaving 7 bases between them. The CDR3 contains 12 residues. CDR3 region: CASSARDTEAFF. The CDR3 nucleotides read TGTGCCAGTAGTGCACGGGACACTGAAGCTTTCTTT.

The CDR3 protein is CASSFRDRGFSNEQFF. CDR3 bases: TGCGCCAGCAGCTTCCGGGACAGGGGTTTTTCGAATGAGCAGTTCTTC. The genes are TRBV5-1 and TRBJ2-1, with 10 bases that match TRBD1. The V segment lost 2 bases and the J segment 7 bases; nucleotides outside the gene matches: 9. CDR3 length: 16 amino acids. CDR1 is SGHRS and CDR2 is YFSETQ in the germline V gene.

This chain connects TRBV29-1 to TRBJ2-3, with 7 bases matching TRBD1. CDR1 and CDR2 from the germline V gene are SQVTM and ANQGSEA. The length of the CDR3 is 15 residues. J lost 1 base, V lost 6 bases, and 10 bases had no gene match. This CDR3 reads CSVPDRRYRTDTQYF. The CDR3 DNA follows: TGCAGCGTACCGGACAGGCGATACCGCACAGATACGCAGTATTTT.

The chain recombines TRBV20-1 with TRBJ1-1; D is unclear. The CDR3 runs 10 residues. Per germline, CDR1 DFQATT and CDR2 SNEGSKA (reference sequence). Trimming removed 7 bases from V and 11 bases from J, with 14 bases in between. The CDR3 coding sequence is TGCAGTGAGGGTGAACTTGGGGCTTTCTTT. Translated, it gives CSEGELGAFF.

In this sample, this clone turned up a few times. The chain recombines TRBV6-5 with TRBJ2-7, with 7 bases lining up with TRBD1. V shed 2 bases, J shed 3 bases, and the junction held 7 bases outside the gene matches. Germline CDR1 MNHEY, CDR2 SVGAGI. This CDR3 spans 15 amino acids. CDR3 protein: CASSYVPGGVYEQYF. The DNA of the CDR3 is TGTGCCAGCAGTTACGTTCCAGGGGGTGTCTACGAGCAGTACTTC.

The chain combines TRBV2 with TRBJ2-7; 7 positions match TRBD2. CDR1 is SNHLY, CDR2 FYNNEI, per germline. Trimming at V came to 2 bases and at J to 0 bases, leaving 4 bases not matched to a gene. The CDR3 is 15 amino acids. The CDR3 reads CASSERRESSYEQYF. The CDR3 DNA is TGTGCCAGCAGTGAACGGCGGGAGAGCTCCTACGAGCAGTACTTC.

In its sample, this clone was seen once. CDR3 sequence reads: CASSQGTGLTGELFF. CDR3 coding DNA: TGCGCCAGCAGCCAGGGGACAGGTCTTACCGGGGAGCTGTTTTTT. The chain joins TRBV5-1 to TRBJ2-2; 8 nucleotides match TRBD1. Germline V gives CDR1 SGHRS, CDR2 YFSETQ. The CDR3 length is 15 residues. Germline trimming cut 4 bases from V and 5 bases from J; bases unmatched to any gene: 7.

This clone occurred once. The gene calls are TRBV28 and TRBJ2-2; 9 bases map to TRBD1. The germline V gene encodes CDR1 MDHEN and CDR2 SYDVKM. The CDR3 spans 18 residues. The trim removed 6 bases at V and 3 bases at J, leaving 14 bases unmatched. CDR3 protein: CASRGNRGQGSDTGELFF. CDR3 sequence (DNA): TGTGCCAGCAGGGGAAACAGGGGGCAGGGATCGGACACCGGGGAGCTGTTTTTT.

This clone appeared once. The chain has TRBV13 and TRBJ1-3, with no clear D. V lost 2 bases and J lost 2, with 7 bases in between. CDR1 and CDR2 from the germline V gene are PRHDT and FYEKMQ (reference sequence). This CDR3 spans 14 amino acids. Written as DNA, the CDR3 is TGTGCCAGCAGCTTATCGGTGCCTGGAAACACCATATATTTT. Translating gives CASSLSVPGNTIYF.